A single sample is the source of the 22 T cell receptor beta chains below, sequenced in a study of post-analysis software for immune sequencing data. Study-wide findings and caveats: With TRBV5-6, TRBV5-1 and TRBV20-1 included, roughly five TRBV segments were more frequent in patients than in controls.

Prepared TCR beta cDNA libraries contained unique molecular identifiers. Each CDR3 protein gets one entry after TCRdb re-called the PCR reads with MiXCR. The profile shows around 770,000 distinct CDR3 sequences, about 45% of them singletons. The antigens these receptors bind are not known. The sequenced sample consisted of blood. These receptors all stem from a girl under 18 with multiple sclerosis.

This rearrangement joins TRBV10-2 to TRBJ1-5, with 7 positions matching TRBD1. V was pared by 3 bases and J by 4 bases, with 9 bases of the junction left unmatched. Germline V CDR1 and CDR2: WSHSY, SAAADI. The CDR3 has 16 residues. CDR3 coding DNA: TGCGCCAGCAGTGATTTTGCAGGGGGAAGGAATCAGCCCCAGCATTTT. Residues: CASSDFAGGRNQPQHF.

The chain joins TRBV6-5 to TRBJ2-1, with 14 bases aligning to TRBD2. The CDR3 is 15 residues long. CDR1 is MNHEY and CDR2 is SVGAGI in the germline V gene. The V segment lost 2 bases and the J segment 8 bases; nucleotides outside the gene matches: 2. The CDR3 nucleotides read TGTGCCAGCAGTTACGGGGGACTAGCGGGGGATGAGCAGTTCTTC. This encodes CASSYGGLAGDEQFF.

This clonotype was observed a few times. The chain employs TRBV24-1 and TRBJ2-1; 8 bases align to TRBD2. V was pared by 4 bases and J by 0 bases, with 4 bases of the junction left unmatched. The CDR3 covers 16 residues. Germline CDR1 and CDR2: KGHDR and SFDVKD. The CDR3 sequence is CATSEAGTSSYNEQFF. CDR3 bases: TGTGCCACCAGTGAGGCCGGGACTAGCTCCTACAATGAGCAGTTCTTC.

The chain uses TRBV20-1 and TRBJ1-4, with TRBD1 identical over 7 bases. J was trimmed by 8 bases and V by 6 bases; bases with no gene match: 12. Germline CDR1 DFQATT, CDR2 SNEGSKA (reference sequence). The CDR3 runs 14 residues. CDR3 in DNA: TGCAGTGCGGGCCCCGGGACAGTAAAGGAAAAACTGTTTTTT. Its protein product is CSAGPGTVKEKLFF.

This clonotype has a count of ten or more. The V and J genes are TRBV10-3 and TRBJ2-1; D remains ambiguous. CDR1 and CDR2 from the germline V gene are ENHRY and SYGVKD. The CDR3 has 12 amino acids. V dropped 2 bases and J dropped 3 bases, with 2 bases sitting between them. The CDR3 protein is CAISESYNEQFF. In DNA, the CDR3 is TGTGCCATCAGTGAGAGCTACAATGAGCAGTTCTTC.

The J gene is TRBJ2-7, the V gene TRBV9, with D uncertain. The J call may be incorrect, as the DNA end agrees better with TRBJ2-5. Germline V lookup: CDR1 SGDLS, CDR2 YYNGEE. This CDR3 is 14 amino acids long. CDR3 sequence (DNA): TGTGCCAGCAGCGTAGATGGAGTGGGGGAGACCCAGTACTTC. Translated, it gives CASSVDGVGETQYF.

J is TRBJ2-7 and V is TRBV19, with 8 bases lining up with TRBD1. Gene TRBJ2-5 matches the end of the DNA better, so the J call may be wrong. The CDR3 covers 16 residues. Germline lookup yields CDR1 LNHDA and CDR2 SQIVND (reference sequence). CDR3 loop: CASSIVLDRVSETQYF. CDR3 nucleotides: TGTGCCAGTAGTATAGTGTTGGACAGGGTGTCGGAGACCCAGTACTTC.

Only a few counts were recorded for this clonotype. J is TRBJ1-2 and V is TRBV30, with a weak D call TRBD1 (6 bases). There are 13 residues in the CDR3. Germline V gene lookup returns CDR1 GTSNPN and CDR2 SVGIG (reference sequence). V was pared by 0 bases and J by 8 bases, with 13 bases between. In nucleotides, the CDR3 is TGTGCCTGGAGTGTTAAAACAGGGTTCGGCTACACCTTC. Protein sequence: CAWSVKTGFGYTF.

The chain combines TRBV12-3 or TRBV12-4 with TRBJ1-2; possibly TRBD1 for D (6 bases). CDR3 length: 15 amino acids. V lost 3 bases to trimming and J lost 4 bases, with 15 bases between them. For the CDR3, the DNA is TGTGCCAGCAGTTTGGGGGGCAGGGCTGCCTATGGCTACACCTTC. Translated: CASSLGGRAAYGYTF.

This clonotype was counted only a few times. The chain has TRBV4-2 and TRBJ2-4; D uncertain. The DNA end lines up better with TRBJ2-5; the J call may be wrong. Germline-derived CDR1 and CDR2 are LGHNA and YNFKEQ. CDR3 size: 14 residues. The CDR3 region is CASSQESGVETQYF. The CDR3 bases are TGTGCCAGCAGCCAAGAGTCTGGGGTCGAGACCCAGTACTTC.

V is TRBV7-9 and J is TRBJ2-5, with D perhaps TRBD1 (5 bases). The J call is doubtful: the DNA matches TRBJ2-7 better. Germline lookup yields CDR1 SEHNR and CDR2 FQNEAQ (reference sequence). The CDR3 is 12 residues long. CDR3 nucleotide sequence: TGTGCCAGCAACTTGACAGACTACGAGCAGTACTTC. This sequence encodes CASNLTDYEQYF.

CDR3 coding DNA: TGCGCCAGCAGCCCCGAGACAGGGGCCCTCACTGAAGCTTTCTTT. Translated: CASSPETGALTEAFF. The rearrangement uses TRBV5-1 and TRBJ1-1; 8 positions agree with TRBD1. The CDR3 has 15 residues. Germline V gene lookup returns CDR1 SGHRS and CDR2 YFSETQ. After removal of 4 bases from V and 4 bases from J, the junction contained 9 bases not matched to a gene.

Only a few counts were recorded for this clonotype. V gene TRBV18 combines with J gene TRBJ2-7; D ambiguous. CDR1 and CDR2 from the germline V gene are KGHSH and LQKENI. V lost 1 base and J 0 bases, leaving 7 bases between the germline ends. The CDR3 is 14 amino acids. The CDR3 protein is CASSPQESSYEQYF. CDR3 nucleotide sequence: TGTGCCAGCTCACCACAGGAGAGCTCCTACGAGCAGTACTTC.

The chain combines TRBV9 with TRBJ1-2, with 7 bases matching TRBD1. J lost 4 bases, V lost 0 bases, and 3 bases had no gene match. The CDR3 sequence is 14 residues long. CDR1 is SGDLS, CDR2 YYNGEE, per germline. The CDR3 DNA reads as TGTGCCAGCAGCGTAGCTGGGACAGCCTATGGCTACACCTTC. Its protein product is CASSVAGTAYGYTF.

V gene TRBV14 combines with J gene TRBJ2-5; TRBD1 might be the D (6 bases). Germline CDR1 is SGHDN and CDR2 is FVKESK. The CDR3 contains 14 residues. V was pared by 4 bases and J by 2 bases, with 11 bases between. For the CDR3, the DNA is TGTGCCAGCAGCCGCAGGGACAATCAAGAGACCCAGTACTTC. It codes for CASSRRDNQETQYF.

This chain joins TRBV24-1 and TRBJ2-1, with 10 positions matching TRBD2. The CDR3 is made up of 15 amino acids. The germline CDR1 and CDR2 sequences are KGHDR and SFDVKD. Trimming cost V 4 bases and J 6 bases; bases outside gene matches: 5. The CDR3 region has the DNA TGTGCCACCAGTGACCTAGCGGGAGCCTTCAATGAGCAGTTCTTC. The encoded protein is CATSDLAGAFNEQFF.

This clonotype was counted a single time. The V call is TRBV7-9, the J call TRBJ2-3; 14 nucleotides align to TRBD2. Per the germline V gene, CDR1 is SEHNR and CDR2 is FQNEAQ (reference sequence). The CDR3 spans 16 residues. The V and J ends lost 4 bases and 5 bases, in that order; junction bases with no gene match: 5. CDR3 coding DNA: TGTGCCAGCAGCTCGGGACTAGCGGGAGAAGTAGATACGCAGTATTTT. Amino acid sequence: CASSSGLAGEVDTQYF.

This clonotype was observed a handful of times. J is TRBJ2-1 and V is TRBV20-1, with TRBD1 identical over 10 bases. CDR1 and CDR2 from the germline V gene are DFQATT and SNEGSKA (reference sequence). After removal of 5 bases from V and 3 bases from J, the junction contained 4 bases not matched to a gene. The CDR3 covers 14 residues. In DNA, the CDR3 is TGCAGTGCTGTCCGGGACAGGGGCTACAATGAGCAGTTCTTC. This gives the protein CSAVRDRGYNEQFF.

This clonotype was recorded a few times. V usage is TRBV9 and J usage is TRBJ1-4; D is unclear. In germline, CDR1 is SGDLS, CDR2 YYNGEE. V shed 0 bases and J shed 1 base, with 4 bases lying between them. CDR3 length: 14 residues. The CDR3 DNA sequence: TGTGCCAGCAGCGTAGGGGGAACTAATGAAAAACTGTTTTTT. Translated, it gives CASSVGGTNEKLFF. The variable domain in full, completed from reference TRBV9 and TRBJ1-4, reads DSGVTQTPKHLITATGQRVTLRCSPRSGDLSVYWYQQSLDQGLQFLIQYYNGEERAKGNILERFSAQQFPDLHSELNLSSLELGDSALYFCASSVGGTNEKLFFGSGTQLSVL.

The chain is built from TRBV29-1 and TRBJ2-3; D possibly matches TRBD1 or TRBD2 (5 bases each). The V gene's germline CDR1 is SQVTM and CDR2 ANQGSEA. This CDR3 region has 14 residues. V gave up 2 bases and J gave up 4 bases, with 13 bases separating them. The CDR3 loop reads CSVERSGGPDTQYF. The CDR3 DNA sequence: TGCAGCGTTGAAAGGAGTGGGGGACCAGATACGCAGTATTTT.

This chain uses TRBV9 with TRBJ2-7; D is possibly TRBD1 (5 bases). The V and J ends lost 2 bases and 2 bases respectively, with 8 bases between them. The length of the CDR3 is 13 residues. Germline lookup yields CDR1 SGDLS and CDR2 YYNGEE. The CDR3 DNA sequence: TGTGCCAGCAGCGTGGACACCACCTACGAGCAGTACTTC. Amino acids: CASSVDTTYEQYF.

This chain joins TRBV28 and TRBJ1-1, with a weak D call TRBD1 (6 bases). The CDR3 covers 18 residues. Per the germline V gene, CDR1 is MDHEN and CDR2 is SYDVKM. Between the trimmed V and J ends, which lost 3 bases and 0 bases, there was a span of 20 bases. CDR3 bases: TGTGCCAGCAGTTTGAGCGCACAGGGTGGGGTTTTGAACACTGAAGCTTTCTTT. It translates to CASSLSAQGGVLNTEAFF.